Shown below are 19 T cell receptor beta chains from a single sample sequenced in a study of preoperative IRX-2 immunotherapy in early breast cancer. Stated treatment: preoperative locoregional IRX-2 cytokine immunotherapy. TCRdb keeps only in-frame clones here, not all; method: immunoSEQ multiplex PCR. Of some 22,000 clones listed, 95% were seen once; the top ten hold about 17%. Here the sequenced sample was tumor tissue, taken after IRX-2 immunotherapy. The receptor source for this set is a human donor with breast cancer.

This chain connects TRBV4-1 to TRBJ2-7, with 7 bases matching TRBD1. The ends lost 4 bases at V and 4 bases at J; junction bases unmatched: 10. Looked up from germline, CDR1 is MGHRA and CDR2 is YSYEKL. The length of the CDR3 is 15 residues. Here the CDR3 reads CASSLQPGQIYEQYF. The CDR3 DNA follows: TGCGCCAGCAGCCTTCAGCCGGGACAGATATACGAGCAGTACTTC.

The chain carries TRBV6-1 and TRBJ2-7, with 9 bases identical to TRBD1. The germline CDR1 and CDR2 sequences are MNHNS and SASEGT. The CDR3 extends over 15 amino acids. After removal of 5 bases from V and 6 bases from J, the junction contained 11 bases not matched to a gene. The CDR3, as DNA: TGTGCCAGCAGTATCCCTGGACAGGGGAGTGGCGAGCAGTACTTC. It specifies CASSIPGQGSGEQYF.

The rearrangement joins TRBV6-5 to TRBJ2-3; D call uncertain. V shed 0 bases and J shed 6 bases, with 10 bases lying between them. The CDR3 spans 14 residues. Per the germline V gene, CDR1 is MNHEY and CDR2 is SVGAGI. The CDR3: CASSYSGSLDTQYF. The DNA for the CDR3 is TGTGCCAGCAGTTACTCGGGTTCCCTGGATACGCAGTATTTT.

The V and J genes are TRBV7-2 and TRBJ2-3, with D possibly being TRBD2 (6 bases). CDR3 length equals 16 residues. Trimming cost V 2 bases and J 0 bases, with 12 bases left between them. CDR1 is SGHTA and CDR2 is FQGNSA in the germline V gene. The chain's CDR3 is CASSLTRGSSTDTQYF. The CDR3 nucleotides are TGTGCCAGCAGCTTAACCCGGGGGTCTAGCACAGATACGCAGTATTTT.

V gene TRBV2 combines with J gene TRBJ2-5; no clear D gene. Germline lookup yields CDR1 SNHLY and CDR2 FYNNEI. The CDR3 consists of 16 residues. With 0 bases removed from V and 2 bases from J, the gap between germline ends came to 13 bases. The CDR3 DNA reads TGTGCCAGCAGTGAAGCCGGGCCTAGGCCGCAAGAGACCCAGTACTTC. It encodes CASSEAGPRPQETQYF.

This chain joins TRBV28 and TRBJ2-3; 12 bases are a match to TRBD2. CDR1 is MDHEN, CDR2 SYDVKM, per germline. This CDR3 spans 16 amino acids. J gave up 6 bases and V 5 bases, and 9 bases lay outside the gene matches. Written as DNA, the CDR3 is TGTGCCAGCAGTCGAACGACTAGCGGGAGACCGGATACGCAGTATTTT. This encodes CASSRTTSGRPDTQYF.

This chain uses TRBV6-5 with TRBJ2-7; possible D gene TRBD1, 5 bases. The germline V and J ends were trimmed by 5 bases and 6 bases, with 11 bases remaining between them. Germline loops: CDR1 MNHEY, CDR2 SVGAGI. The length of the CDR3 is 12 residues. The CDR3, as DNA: TGTGCCAGCAGTCAAACCAGGGCCGAGCAGTACTTC. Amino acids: CASSQTRAEQYF.

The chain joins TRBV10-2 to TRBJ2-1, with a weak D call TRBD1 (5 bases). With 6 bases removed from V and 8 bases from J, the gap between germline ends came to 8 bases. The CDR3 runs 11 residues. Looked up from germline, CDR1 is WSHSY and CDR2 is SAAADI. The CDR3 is CASSRVDEQFF. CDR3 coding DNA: TGCGCCAGCAGCAGGGTGGATGAGCAGTTCTTC.

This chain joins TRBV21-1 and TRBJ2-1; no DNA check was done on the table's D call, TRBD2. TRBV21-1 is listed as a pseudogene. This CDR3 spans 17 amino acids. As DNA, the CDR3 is TGTGCCAGCAGCAAAAGAGTACTAGCGGGGGAAAGAAATGAGCAGTTCTTC. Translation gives CASSKRVLAGERNEQFF.

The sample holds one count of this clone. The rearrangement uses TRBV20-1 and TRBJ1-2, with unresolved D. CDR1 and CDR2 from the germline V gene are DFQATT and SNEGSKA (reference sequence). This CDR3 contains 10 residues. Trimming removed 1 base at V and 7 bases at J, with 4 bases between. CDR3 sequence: CSARAAGYTF. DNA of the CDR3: TGCAGTGCTAGAGCGGCTGGCTACACCTTC.

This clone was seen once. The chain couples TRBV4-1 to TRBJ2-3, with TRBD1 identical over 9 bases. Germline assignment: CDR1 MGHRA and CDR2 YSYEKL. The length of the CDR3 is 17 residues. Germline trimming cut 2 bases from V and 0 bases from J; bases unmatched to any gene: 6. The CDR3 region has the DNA TGCGCCAGCAGCCAAAGATTGGGACAGGGTAGCACAGATACGCAGTATTTT. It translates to CASSQRLGQGSTDTQYF.

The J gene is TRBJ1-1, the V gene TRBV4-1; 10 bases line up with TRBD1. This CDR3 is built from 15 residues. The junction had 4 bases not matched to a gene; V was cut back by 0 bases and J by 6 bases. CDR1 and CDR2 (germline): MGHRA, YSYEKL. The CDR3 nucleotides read TGCGCCAGCAGCCAAGACACCGGGACAGGGGCTGAAGCTTTCTTT. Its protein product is CASSQDTGTGAEAFF.

The CDR3 protein is CASSLGTYNEQFF. The CDR3 nucleotides are TGTGCCAGCAGCTTGGGGACATACAATGAGCAGTTCTTC. The V call is TRBV7-3, the J call TRBJ2-1; tentatively, D is TRBD1 (6 bases). The germline V gene has CDR1 SGHTA and CDR2 FQGTGA. V was cut by 3 bases and J by 4 bases, with 7 bases left in between. The CDR3 totals 13 residues.

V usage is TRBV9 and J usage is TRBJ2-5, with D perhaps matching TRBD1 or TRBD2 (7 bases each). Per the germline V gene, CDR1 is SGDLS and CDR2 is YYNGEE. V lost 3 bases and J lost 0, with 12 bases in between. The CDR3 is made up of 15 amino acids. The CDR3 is CASSDQGGDQETQYF. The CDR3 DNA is TGTGCCAGCAGCGATCAGGGGGGGGACCAAGAGACCCAGTACTTC.

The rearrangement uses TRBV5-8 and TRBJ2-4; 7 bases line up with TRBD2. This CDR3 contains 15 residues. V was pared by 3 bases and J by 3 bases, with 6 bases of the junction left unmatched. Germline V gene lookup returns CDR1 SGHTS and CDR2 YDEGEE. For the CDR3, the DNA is TGTGCCAGCAGCTCCGGAGCGGGGAACAAAAACATTCAGTACTTC. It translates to CASSSGAGNKNIQYF.

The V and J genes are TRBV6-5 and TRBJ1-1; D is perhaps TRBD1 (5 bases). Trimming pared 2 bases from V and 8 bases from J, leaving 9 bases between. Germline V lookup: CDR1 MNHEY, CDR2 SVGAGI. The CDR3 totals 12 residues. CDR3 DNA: TGTGCCAGCAGTTACGGGGGAACCGAAGCTTTCTTT. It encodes CASSYGGTEAFF.

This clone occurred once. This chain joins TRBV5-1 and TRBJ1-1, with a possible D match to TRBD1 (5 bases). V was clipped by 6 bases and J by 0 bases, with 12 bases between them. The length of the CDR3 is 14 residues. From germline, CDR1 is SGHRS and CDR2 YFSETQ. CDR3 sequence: CASTRGYMNTEAFF. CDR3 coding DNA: TGCGCCAGCACAAGGGGTTACATGAACACTGAAGCTTTCTTT.

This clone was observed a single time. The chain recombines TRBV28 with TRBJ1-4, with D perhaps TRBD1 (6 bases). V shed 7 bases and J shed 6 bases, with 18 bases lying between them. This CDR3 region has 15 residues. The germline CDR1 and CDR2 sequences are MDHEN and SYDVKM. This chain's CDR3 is CASTLVGTTHEKLFF. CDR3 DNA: TGTGCCAGCACCCTGGTAGGGACAACCCATGAAAAACTGTTTTTT.

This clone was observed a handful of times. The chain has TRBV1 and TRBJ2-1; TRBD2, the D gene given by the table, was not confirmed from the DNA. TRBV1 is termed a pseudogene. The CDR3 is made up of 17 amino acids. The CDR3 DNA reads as TGCACCAGCAGCCAATCAGCCCCTGGGAGCAAATACAATGAGCAGTTCTTC. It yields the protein CTSSQSAPGSKYNEQFF.